These 7 T cell receptor beta chains were all obtained from the same sample, sequenced in a study of beta chain features in type 1 diabetes. Study-wide results and caveats: Type 1 diabetes patients showed a moderate but significant shortening of TCRB CDR3s in all four CD4+ subsets.

The investigators reverse transcribed all of the isolated RNA, so they sequenced expressed TCRB transcripts. This table comes from immunoSEQ multiplex PCR, and its TCRdb copy is limited to in-frame clones, with some not included. Of around 240,000 clones in the sample, more than 15% are singletons; the top ten hold more than 0.075%. These TCRs' antigens remain unknown. The sequenced sample was naive CD4+ T cells from blood. Source of these receptors: a man younger than 45 with type 1 diabetes.

The chain joins TRBV6-5 to TRBJ2-1; the match to TRBD2 covers 7 bases. The J segment lost 6 bases and the V segment lost 0 bases, leaving 2 bases of the junction unmatched. Germline assignment: CDR1 MNHEY and CDR2 SVGAGI. This CDR3 has 14 amino acids. Written as DNA, the CDR3 is TGTGCCAGCAGTTACTCCCGGACTAGCAATGAGCAGTTCTTC. Translation gives CASSYSRTSNEQFF.

The V call is TRBV27, the J call TRBJ2-3, with D possibly matching TRBD2 (6 bases). Germline CDR1 is MNHEY and CDR2 is SMNVEV (reference sequence). CDR3 length equals 14 residues. V was shortened by 8 bases and J by 4 bases, with 16 bases between the two germline ends. DNA of the CDR3: TGTGCCAGCGCATGGCGGGGCGCGGCAGATACGCAGTATTTT. Encoded protein: CASAWRGAADTQYF.

About this clone: This CDR3 is also generated by other DNA sequences in the sample. The chain recombines TRBV29-1 with TRBJ2-7, with a tentative D call TRBD2 (5 bases). Trimming pared 6 bases from V and 3 bases from J, leaving 6 bases between. The CDR3 has 10 amino acids. The germline gives CDR1 SQVTM, CDR2 ANQGSEA. CDR3 sequence (DNA): TGCAGCGTAGGGAGCTACGAGCAGTACTTC. This sequence encodes CSVGSYEQYF.

This clone was found once. J is TRBJ1-5 and V is TRBV7-9, with 8 positions matching TRBD1. V shed 5 bases, J shed 5 bases, and the junction held 2 bases outside the gene matches. Germline lookup yields CDR1 SEHNR and CDR2 FQNEAQ (reference sequence). CDR3 length: 13 residues. The CDR3 DNA sequence: TGTGCCAGCAGCCTGACAGGGGATCAGCCCCAGCATTTT. This translates into CASSLTGDQPQHF.

V and J are TRBV4-1 and TRBJ2-3; D is perhaps TRBD1 (5 bases). The germline CDR1 and CDR2 sequences are MGHRA and YSYEKL. This CDR3 has 15 residues. V lost 1 base and J lost 1, with 9 bases in between. The CDR3 region is CASSQGPGRTDTQYF. CDR3 bases: TGCGCCAGCAGCCAAGGTCCAGGGCGCACAGATACGCAGTATTTT.

A few counts support this clone. The gene calls are TRBV30 and TRBJ1-2, with a weak D call TRBD1 (5 bases). The CDR3 runs 13 residues. Trimming removed 0 bases at V and 8 bases at J, with 13 bases between. CDR1 GTSNPN and CDR2 SVGIG come from the germline V gene (reference sequence). The CDR3 sequence: CAWSVYEGKGYTF. The CDR3 DNA sequence: TGTGCCTGGAGTGTATATGAGGGGAAAGGCTACACCTTC.

This clone has a handful of counts. The chain employs TRBV5-6 and TRBJ2-3, with TRBD2 matching 12 bases. This CDR3 comprises 15 residues. The ends lost 1 base at V and 3 bases at J; junction bases unmatched: 0. Germline V gene data show CDR1 as SGHDT and CDR2 as YYEEEE. In nucleotides, the CDR3 is TGTGCCAGCAGCTTGCTAGCGGGAGGGACAGATACGCAGTATTTT. Its translation is CASSLLAGGTDTQYF.